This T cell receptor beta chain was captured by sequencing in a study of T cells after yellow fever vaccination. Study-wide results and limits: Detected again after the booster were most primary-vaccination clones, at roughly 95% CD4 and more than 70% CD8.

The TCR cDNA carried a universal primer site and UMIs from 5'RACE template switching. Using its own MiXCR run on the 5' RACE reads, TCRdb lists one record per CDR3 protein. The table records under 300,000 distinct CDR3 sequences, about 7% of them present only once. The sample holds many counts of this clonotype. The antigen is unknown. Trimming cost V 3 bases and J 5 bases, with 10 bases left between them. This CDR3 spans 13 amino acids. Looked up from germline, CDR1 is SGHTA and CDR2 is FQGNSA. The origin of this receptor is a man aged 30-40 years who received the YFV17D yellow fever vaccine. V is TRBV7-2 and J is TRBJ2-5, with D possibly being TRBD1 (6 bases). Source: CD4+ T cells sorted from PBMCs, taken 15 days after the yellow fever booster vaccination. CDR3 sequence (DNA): TGTGCCAGCAGCTTTACAGGGCGGGAGACCCAGTACTTC. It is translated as CASSFTGRETQYF.